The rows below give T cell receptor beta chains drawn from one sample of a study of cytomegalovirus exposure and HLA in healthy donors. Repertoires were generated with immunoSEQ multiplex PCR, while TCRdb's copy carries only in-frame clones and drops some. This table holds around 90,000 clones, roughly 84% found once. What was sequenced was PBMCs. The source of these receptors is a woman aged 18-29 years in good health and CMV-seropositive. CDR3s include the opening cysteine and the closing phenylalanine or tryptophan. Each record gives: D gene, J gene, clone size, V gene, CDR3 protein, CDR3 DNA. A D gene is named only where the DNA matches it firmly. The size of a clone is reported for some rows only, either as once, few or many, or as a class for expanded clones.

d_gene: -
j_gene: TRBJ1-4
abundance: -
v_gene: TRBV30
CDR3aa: CAWSVGTYEKLFF
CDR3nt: TGTGCCTGGAGTGTAGGGACTTATGAAAAACTGTTTTTT

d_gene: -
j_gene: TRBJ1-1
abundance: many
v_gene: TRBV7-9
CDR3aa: CASSLGAGGYTEAFF
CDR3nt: TGTGCCAGCAGCTTAGGCGCCGGGGGTTACACTGAAGCTTTCTTT

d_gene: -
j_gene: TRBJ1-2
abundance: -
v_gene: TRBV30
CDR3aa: CAWTLPRGGLYGYTF
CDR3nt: TGTGCCTGGACTCTACCACGTGGAGGGTTGTATGGCTACACCTTC

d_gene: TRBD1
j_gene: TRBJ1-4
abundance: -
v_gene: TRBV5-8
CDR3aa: CASSLGRTGYSTNEKLFF
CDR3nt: TGTGCCAGCAGCTTGGGGAGGACAGGGTATTCAACTAATGAAAAACTGTTTTTT

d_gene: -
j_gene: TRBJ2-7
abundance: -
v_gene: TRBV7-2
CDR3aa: CASSLHLGSSYEQYF
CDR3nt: TGTGCCAGCAGCTTGCATCTCGGTAGCTCCTACGAGCAGTACTTC

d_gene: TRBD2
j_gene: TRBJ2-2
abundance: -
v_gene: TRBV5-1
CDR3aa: CASSSSGGPNTGELFF
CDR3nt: TGCGCCAGCAGCTCTAGCGGGGGCCCGAACACCGGGGAGCTGTTTTTT

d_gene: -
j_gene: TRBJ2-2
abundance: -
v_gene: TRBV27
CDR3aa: CASSQPYIRGWCTGELFF
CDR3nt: TGTGCCAGCAGTCAACCCTACATTAGAGGTTGGTGCACCGGGGAGCTGTTTTTT

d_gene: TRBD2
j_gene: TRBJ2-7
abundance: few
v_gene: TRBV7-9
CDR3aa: CASSKETSGRRTYEQYF
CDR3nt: TGTGCCAGCAGCAAAGAGACTAGCGGGAGGAGAACCTACGAGCAGTACTTC

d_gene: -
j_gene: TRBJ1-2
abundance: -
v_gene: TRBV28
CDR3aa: CASTSPAGNYGYTF
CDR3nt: TGTGCCAGCACCTCCCCCGCAGGGAACTATGGCTACACCTTC

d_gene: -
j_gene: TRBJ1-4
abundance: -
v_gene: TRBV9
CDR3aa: CASSVAGTNEKLFF
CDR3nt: TGTGCCAGCAGCGTAGCAGGGACTAATGAAAAACTGTTTTTT

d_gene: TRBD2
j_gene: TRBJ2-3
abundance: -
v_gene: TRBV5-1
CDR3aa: CASSLVPGGNTDTQYF
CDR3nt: TGCGCCAGCAGCTTGGTCCCCGGGGGGAACACAGATACGCAGTATTTT

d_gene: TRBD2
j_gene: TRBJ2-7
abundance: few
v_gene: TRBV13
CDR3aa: CASSPPLAGGWYEQYF
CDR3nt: TGTGCCAGCAGCCCGCCTCTAGCGGGGGGATGGTACGAGCAGTACTTC

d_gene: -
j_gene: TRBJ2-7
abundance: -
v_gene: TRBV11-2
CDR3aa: CASSFGQIGEQYF
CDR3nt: TGTGCCAGCAGCTTCGGACAAATCGGGGAGCAGTACTTC

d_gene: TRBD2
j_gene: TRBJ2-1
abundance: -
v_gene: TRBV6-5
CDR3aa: CASSYSNGGSYNEQFF
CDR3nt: TGTGCCAGCAGTTACTCCAACGGGGGGTCCTACAATGAGCAGTTCTTC

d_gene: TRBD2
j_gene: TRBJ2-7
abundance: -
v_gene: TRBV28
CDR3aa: CASSFFRGAYEQYF
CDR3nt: TGTGCCAGCAGTTTTTTTCGGGGGGCCTACGAGCAGTACTTC

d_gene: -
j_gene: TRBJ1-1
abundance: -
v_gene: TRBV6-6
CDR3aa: CASSYRRQVNTEAFF
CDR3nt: TGTGCCAGCAGTTACAGGCGACAGGTGAACACTGAAGCTTTCTTT

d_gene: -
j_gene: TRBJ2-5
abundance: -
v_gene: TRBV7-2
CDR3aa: CASSLGQVRMGTQYF
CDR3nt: TGTGCCAGCAGCTTAGGGCAAGTGCGGATGGGGACCCAGTACTTC

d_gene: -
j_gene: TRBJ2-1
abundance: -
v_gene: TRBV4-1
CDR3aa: CASSPLNRENEQFF
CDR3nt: TGCGCCAGCAGCCCACTCAACAGGGAGAATGAGCAGTTCTTC

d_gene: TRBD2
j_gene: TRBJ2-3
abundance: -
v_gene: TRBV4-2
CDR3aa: CASSQENPLGTSRTDTQYF
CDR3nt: TGTGCCAGCAGCCAAGAAAATCCCCTCGGGACTAGCCGCACAGATACGCAGTATTTT

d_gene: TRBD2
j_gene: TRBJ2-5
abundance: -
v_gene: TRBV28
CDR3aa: CASNRGGAQETQYF
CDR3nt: TGTGCCAGCAATCGCGGGGGGGCCCAAGAGACCCAGTACTTC

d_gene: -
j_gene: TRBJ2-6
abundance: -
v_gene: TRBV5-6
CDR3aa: CASSGHSSGANVLTF
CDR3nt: TGTGCCAGCAGCGGACACAGCTCTGGGGCCAACGTCCTGACTTTC

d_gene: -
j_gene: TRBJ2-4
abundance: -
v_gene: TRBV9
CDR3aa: CASSNKGGLAKNIQYF
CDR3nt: TGTGCCAGCAGCAATAAGGGAGGCCTCGCCAAAAACATTCAGTACTTC

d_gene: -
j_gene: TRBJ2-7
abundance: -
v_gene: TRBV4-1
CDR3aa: CASSQDLPGRLYEQYF
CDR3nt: TGCGCCAGCAGCCAAGATCTCCCCGGCAGACTCTACGAGCAGTACTTC

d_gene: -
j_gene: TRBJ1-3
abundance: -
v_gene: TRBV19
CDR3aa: CASSISRAGNTIYF
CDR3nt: TGTGCCAGTAGTATCAGCAGGGCTGGAAACACCATATATTTT

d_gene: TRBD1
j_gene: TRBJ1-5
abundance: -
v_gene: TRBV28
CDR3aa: CASSDLDRAGNQPQHF
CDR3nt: TGTGCCAGCAGTGACCTGGACAGGGCTGGCAATCAGCCCCAGCATTTT

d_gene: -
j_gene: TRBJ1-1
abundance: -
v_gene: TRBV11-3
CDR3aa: CASSPNKGTEAFF
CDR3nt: TGTGCCAGCAGCCCGAACAAGGGGACTGAAGCTTTCTTT

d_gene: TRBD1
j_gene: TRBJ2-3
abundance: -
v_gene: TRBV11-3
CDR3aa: CASSLGQGQAFSQRIDTQYF
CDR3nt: TGTGCCAGCAGCTTAGGTCAGGGACAGGCCTTCTCCCAGAGGATAGATACGCAGTATTTT

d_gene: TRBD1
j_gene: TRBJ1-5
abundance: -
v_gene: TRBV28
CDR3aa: CASRPRGGQGGGSNQPQHF
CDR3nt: TGTGCCAGCAGACCACGGGGGGGACAGGGGGGCGGAAGCAATCAGCCCCAGCATTTT

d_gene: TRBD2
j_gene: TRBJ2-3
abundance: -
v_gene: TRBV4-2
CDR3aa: CASSQEVRLAGYTDTQYF
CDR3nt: TGTGCCAGCAGCCAAGAAGTGAGACTAGCGGGGTACACAGATACGCAGTATTTT

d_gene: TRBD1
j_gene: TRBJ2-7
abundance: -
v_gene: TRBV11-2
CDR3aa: CASSLQPGQGNEQYF
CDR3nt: TGTGCCAGCAGCCTCCAGCCGGGACAGGGGAACGAGCAGTACTTC

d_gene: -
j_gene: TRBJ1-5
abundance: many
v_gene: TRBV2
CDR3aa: CASSDVSYSNQPQHF
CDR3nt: TGTGCCAGCAGTGATGTCAGTTATAGCAATCAGCCCCAGCATTTT

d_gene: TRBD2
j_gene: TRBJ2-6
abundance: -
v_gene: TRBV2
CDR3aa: CASSGGGGSGANVLTF
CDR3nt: TGTGCCAGCAGTGGGGGCGGGGGCTCTGGGGCCAACGTCCTGACTTTC

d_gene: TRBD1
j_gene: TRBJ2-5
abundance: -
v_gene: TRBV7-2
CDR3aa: CASSLVDRGQEETQYF
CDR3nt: TGTGCCAGCAGCTTAGTGGACAGGGGGCAGGAAGAGACCCAGTACTTC

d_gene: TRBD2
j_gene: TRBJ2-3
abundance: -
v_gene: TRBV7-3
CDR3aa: CASSVTSGGSPHRDTQYF
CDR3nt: TGTGCCAGCAGCGTCACTAGCGGGGGTTCCCCCCACCGAGATACGCAGTATTTT

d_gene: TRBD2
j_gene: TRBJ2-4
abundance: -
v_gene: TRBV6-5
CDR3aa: CASSPTSGDGPIQYF
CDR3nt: TGTGCCAGCAGCCCGACTAGCGGGGACGGTCCCATTCAGTACTTC

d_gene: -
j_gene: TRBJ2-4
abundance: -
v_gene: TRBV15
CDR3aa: CATSRVGGAGHIQYF
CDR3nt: TGTGCCACCAGCAGAGTGGGAGGCGCGGGCCACATTCAGTACTTC

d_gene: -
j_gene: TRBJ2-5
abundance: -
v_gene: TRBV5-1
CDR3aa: CASSQGFQETQYF
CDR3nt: TGCGCCAGCAGCCAGGGATTCCAAGAGACCCAGTACTTC

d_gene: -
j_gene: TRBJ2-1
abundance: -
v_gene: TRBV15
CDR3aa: CATGHTAVYNEQFF
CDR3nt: TGTGCCACCGGTCATACAGCTGTCTACAATGAGCAGTTCTTC

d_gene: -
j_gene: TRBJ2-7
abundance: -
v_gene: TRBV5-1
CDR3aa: CASSLDQGGNEQYF
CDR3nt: TGCGCCAGCAGCTTAGATCAGGGGGGCAACGAGCAGTACTTC

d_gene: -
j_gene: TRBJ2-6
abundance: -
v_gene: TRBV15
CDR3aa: CATSSKSSGANVLTF
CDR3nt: TGTGCCACCAGCAGCAAGAGCTCTGGGGCCAACGTCCTGACTTTC

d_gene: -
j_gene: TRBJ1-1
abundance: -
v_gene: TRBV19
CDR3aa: CASSIGRTHTVTEAFF
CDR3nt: TGTGCCAGTAGTATCGGGAGGACCCATACCGTCACTGAAGCTTTCTTT

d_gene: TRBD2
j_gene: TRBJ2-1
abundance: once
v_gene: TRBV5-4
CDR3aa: CASTLGLAGEVNEQFF
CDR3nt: TGTGCCAGCACCCTTGGACTAGCGGGGGAGGTTAATGAGCAGTTCTTC

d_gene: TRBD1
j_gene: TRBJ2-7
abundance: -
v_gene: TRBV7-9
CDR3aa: CASSPGTGDYEQYF
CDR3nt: TGTGCCAGCAGCCCCGGGACAGGGGACTACGAGCAGTACTTC

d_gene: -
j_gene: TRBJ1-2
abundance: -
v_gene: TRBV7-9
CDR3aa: CASSLEGGGNYGYTF
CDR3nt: TGTGCCAGCAGCTTAGAAGGGGGTGGTAACTATGGCTACACCTTC

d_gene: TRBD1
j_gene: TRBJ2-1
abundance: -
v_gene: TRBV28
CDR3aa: CASSTGGSYNEQFF
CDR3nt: TGTGCCAGCAGTACAGGGGGGTCCTACAATGAGCAGTTCTTC

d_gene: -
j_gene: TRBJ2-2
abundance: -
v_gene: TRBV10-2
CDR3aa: CASSVASTGLNTGELFF
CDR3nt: TGCGCCAGCAGCGTCGCTTCGACAGGCCTGAACACCGGGGAGCTGTTTTTT

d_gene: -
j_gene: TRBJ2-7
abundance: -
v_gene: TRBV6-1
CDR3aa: CASRDYSYEQYF
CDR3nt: TGTGCCAGCCGGGATTACTCCTACGAGCAGTACTTC

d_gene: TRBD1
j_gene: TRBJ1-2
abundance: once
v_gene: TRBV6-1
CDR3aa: CASGQGANYGYTF
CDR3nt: TGTGCCAGCGGACAGGGGGCTAACTATGGCTACACCTTC

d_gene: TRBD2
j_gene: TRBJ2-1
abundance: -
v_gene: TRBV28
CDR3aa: CASSLAGVSNEQFF
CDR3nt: TGTGCCAGCAGTTTAGCGGGGGTAAGCAATGAGCAGTTCTTC

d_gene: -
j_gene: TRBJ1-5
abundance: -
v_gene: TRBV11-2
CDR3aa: CASSHRRGSNQPQHF
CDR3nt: TGTGCCAGCAGCCACCGTCGGGGATCCAATCAGCCCCAGCATTTT

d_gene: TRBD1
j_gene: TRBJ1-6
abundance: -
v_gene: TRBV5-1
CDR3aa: CASSLRSTGGNSPLHF
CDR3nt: TGCGCCAGCAGCTTAAGAAGTACAGGGGGCAATTCACCCCTCCACTTT

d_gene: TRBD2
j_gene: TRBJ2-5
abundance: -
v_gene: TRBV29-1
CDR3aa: CSVAREGETQYF
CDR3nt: TGCAGCGTTGCAAGGGAGGGGGAGACCCAGTACTTC

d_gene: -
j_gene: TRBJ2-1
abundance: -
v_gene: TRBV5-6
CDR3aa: CASSLASDEQFF
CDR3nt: TGTGCCAGCAGCTTGGCTAGCGACGAGCAGTTCTTC

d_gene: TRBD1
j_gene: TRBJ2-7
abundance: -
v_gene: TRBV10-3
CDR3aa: CAIRPHGQGAKNEQYF
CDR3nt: TGTGCCATCCGGCCCCATGGACAGGGGGCCAAAAACGAGCAGTACTTC

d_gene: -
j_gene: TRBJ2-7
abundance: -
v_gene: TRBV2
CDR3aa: CASSLGGGLTYEQYF
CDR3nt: TGTGCCAGCAGTTTGGGAGGCGGCCTAACCTACGAGCAGTACTTC

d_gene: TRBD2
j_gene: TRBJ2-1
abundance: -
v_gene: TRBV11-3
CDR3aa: CASSPNPSGGVPNEQFF
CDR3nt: TGTGCCAGCAGCCCCAACCCTAGCGGGGGGGTTCCCAATGAGCAGTTCTTC

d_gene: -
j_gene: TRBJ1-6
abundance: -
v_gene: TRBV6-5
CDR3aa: CASRGASSYNSPLHF
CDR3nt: TGTGCCAGCAGGGGGGCCAGTTCGTATAATTCACCCCTCCACTTT

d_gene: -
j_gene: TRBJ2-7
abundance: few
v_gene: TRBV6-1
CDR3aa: CASSETGHSIYEQYF
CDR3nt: TGTGCCAGCAGTGAAACAGGCCACTCAATCTACGAGCAGTACTTC

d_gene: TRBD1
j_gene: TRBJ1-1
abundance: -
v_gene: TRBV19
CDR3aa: CASSPTTGGTEAFF
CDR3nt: TGTGCCAGTAGTCCGACGACAGGGGGCACTGAAGCTTTCTTT

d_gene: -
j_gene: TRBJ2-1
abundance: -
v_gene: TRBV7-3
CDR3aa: CASSLEVGAYNEQFF
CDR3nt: TGTGCCAGCAGCTTAGAGGTAGGGGCTTATAATGAGCAGTTCTTC